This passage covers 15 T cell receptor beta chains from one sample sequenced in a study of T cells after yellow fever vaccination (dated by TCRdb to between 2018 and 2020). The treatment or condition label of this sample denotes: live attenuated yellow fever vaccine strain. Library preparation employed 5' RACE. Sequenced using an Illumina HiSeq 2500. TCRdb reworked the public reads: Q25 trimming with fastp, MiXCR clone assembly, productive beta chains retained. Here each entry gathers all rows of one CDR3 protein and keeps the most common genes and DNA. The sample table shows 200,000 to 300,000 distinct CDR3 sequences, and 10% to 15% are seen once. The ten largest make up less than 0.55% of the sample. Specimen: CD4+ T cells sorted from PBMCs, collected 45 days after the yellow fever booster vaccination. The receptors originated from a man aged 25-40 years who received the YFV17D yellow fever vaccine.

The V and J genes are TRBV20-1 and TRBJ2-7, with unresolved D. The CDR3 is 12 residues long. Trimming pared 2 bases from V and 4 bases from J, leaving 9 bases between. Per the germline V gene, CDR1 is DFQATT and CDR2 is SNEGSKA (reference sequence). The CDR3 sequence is CSARLWNYEQYF. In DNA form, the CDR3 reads TGCAGTGCTAGACTCTGGAATTACGAGCAGTACTTC.

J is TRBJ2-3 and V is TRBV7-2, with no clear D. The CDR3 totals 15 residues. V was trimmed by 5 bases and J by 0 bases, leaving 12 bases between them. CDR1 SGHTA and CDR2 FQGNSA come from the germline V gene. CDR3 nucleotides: TGTGCCAGCAGCCCTGGACGGATTAGCACAGATACGCAGTATTTT. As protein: CASSPGRISTDTQYF. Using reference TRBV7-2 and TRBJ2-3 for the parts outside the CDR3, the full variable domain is GAGVSQSPSNKVTEKGKDVELRCDPISGHTALYWYRQSLGQGLEFLIYFQGNSAPDKSGLPSDRFSAERTGGSVSTLTIQRTQQEDSAVYLCASSPGRISTDTQYFGPGTRLTVL.

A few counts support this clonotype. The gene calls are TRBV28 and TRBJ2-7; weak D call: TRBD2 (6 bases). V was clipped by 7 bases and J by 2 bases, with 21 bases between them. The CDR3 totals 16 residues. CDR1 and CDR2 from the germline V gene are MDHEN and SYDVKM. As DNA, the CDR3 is TGTGCCAGCACCCCGGGCGTCGGCGGGGCCACCTACGAGCAGTACTTC. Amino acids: CASTPGVGGATYEQYF.

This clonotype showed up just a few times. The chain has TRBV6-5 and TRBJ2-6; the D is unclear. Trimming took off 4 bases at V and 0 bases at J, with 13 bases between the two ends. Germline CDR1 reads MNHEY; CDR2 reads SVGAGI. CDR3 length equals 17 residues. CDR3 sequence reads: CASSFVMRPSGANVLTF. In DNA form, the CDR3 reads TGTGCCAGCAGTTTTGTTATGAGGCCCTCTGGGGCCAACGTCCTGACTTTC.

The CDR3 spells CASSRQTSGIDTQYF. The CDR3 nucleotides read TGTGCCAGCAGTCGCCAGACTAGCGGGATTGATACGCAGTATTTT. The chain couples TRBV7-2 to TRBJ2-3; 11 positions agree with TRBD2. CDR1 is SGHTA and CDR2 is FQGNSA in the germline V gene. This CDR3 comprises 15 residues. Trimming cost V 6 bases and J 6 bases; bases outside gene matches: 8.

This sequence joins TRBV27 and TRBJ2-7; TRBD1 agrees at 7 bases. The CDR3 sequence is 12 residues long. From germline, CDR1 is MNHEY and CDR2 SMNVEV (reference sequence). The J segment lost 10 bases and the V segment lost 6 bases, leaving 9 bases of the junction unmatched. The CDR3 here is CASRGLRGLQYF. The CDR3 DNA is TGTGCCAGCAGGGGGTTGAGGGGGCTACAGTACTTC.

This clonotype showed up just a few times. The CDR3 sequence: CASSLTGEGELFF. DNA for the CDR3: TGCGCCAGCAGCTTGACAGGGGAAGGGGAGCTGTTTTTT. V usage is TRBV5-1 and J usage is TRBJ2-2; 7 nucleotides agree with TRBD1. The CDR3 length is 13 residues. V shed 1 base, J shed 8 bases, and the junction held 2 bases outside the gene matches. Germline lookup yields CDR1 SGHRS and CDR2 YFSETQ. Full variable domain (rest looked up from reference TRBV5-1 and TRBJ2-2): KAGVTQTPRYLIKTRGQQVTLSCSPISGHRSVSWYQQTPGQGLQFLFEYFSETQRNKGNFPGRFSGRQFSNSRSEMNVSTLELGDSALYLCASSLTGEGELFFGEGSRLTVL.

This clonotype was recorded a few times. CDR3 DNA: TGTGCCATCAACCCCGGGACAGGTCACTCTGGGGCCAACGTCCTGACTTTC. Amino acids: CAINPGTGHSGANVLTF. V usage is TRBV10-3 and J usage is TRBJ2-6; 8 bases map to TRBD1. J gave up 0 bases and V 7 bases, and 8 bases lay outside the gene matches. Germline loops: CDR1 ENHRY, CDR2 SYGVKD. This CDR3 is 17 amino acids long.

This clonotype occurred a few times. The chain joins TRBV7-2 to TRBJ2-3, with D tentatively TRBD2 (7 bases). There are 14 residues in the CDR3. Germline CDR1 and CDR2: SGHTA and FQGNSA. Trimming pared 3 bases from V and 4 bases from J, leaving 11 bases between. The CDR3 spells CASSLGGLSDTQYF. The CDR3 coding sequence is TGTGCCAGCAGCTTGGGGGGGCTGTCAGATACGCAGTATTTT.

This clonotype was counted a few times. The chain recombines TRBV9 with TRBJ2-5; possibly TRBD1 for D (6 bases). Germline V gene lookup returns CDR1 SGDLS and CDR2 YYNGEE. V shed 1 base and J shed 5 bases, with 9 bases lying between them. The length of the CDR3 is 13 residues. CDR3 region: CASSVQGRETQYF. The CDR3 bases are TGTGCCAGCAGCGTACAGGGGCGGGAGACCCAGTACTTC.

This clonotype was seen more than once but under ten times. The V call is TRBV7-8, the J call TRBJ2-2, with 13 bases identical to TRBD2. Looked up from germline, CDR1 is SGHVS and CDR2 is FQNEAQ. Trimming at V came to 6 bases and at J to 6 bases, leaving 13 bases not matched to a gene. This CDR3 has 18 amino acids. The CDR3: CASRVAATSGRAPGELFF. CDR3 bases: TGTGCCAGCAGGGTGGCGGCCACTAGCGGGAGGGCCCCCGGGGAGCTGTTTTTT.

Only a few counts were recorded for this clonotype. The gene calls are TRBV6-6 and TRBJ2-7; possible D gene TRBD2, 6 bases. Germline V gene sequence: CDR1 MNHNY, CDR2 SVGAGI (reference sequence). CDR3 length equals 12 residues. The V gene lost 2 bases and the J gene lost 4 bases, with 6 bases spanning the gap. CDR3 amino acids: CASSYRGYEQYF. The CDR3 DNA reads TGTGCCAGCAGTTACCGGGGGTACGAGCAGTACTTC.

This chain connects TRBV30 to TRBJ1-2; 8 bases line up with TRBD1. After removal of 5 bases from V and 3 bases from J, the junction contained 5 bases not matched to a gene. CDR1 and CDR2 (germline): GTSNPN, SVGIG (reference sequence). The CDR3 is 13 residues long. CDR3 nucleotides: TGTGCCTGGGGATCGACAGGGGACTATGGCTACACCTTC. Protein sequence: CAWGSTGDYGYTF. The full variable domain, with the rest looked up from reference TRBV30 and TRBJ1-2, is SQTIHQWPATLVQPVGSPLSLECTVEGTSNPNLYWYRQAAGRGLQLLFYSVGIGQISSEVPQNLSASRPQDRQFILSSKKLLLSDSGFYLCAWGSTGDYGYTFGSGTRLTVV.

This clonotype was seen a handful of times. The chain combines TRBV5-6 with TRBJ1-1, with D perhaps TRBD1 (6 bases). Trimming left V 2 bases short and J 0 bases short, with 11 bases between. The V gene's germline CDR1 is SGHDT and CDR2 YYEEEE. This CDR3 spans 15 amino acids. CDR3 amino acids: CASSLGGLLNTEAFF. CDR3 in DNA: TGTGCCAGCAGCTTAGGGGGGCTTCTGAACACTGAAGCTTTCTTT.

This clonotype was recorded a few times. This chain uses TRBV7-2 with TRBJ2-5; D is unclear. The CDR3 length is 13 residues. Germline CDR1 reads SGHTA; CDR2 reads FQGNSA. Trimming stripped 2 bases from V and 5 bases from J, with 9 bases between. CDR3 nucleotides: TGTGCCAGCAGCTTATGGGTGGAGGAGACCCAGTACTTC. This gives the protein CASSLWVEETQYF.